These 8 T cell receptor beta chains originate from one sample sequenced in a study of CD8 T cells in Susac syndrome. Random hexamers primed reverse transcription of about 0.5 to 1 ug RNA. A single record per CDR3 protein comes from TCRdb applying MiXCR to the immunoSEQ multiplex PCR reads. The profile shows roughly 140,000 distinct CDR3 sequences, about 93% of them singletons. Source material: CD8+ T cells from PBMCs. All receptors derive from a human donor in good health.

The V and J genes are TRBV5-1 and TRBJ2-1; 9 nucleotides align to TRBD2. CDR1 is SGHRS and CDR2 is YFSETQ in the germline V gene. V trimming: 6 bases; J trimming: 4 bases; junction bases outside the gene matches: 11. This CDR3 spans 16 amino acids. CDR3 in amino acids: CASTHVAGAAYNEQFF. The CDR3 DNA is TGCGCCAGCACCCACGTAGCGGGAGCGGCTTACAATGAGCAGTTCTTC.

This chain links TRBV29-1 with TRBJ2-2, with 7 positions matching TRBD2. Unmatched junction bases numbered 5, after V lost 0 bases and J lost 7 bases. The CDR3 contains 14 residues. CDR1 is SQVTM, CDR2 ANQGSEA, per germline. This chain's CDR3 is CSVEDRWEGGELFF. CDR3 sequence (DNA): TGCAGCGTTGAAGATCGCTGGGAGGGCGGGGAGCTGTTTTTT.

V usage is TRBV6-5 and J usage is TRBJ2-3; weak D call: TRBD2 (5 bases). CDR3 length: 17 residues. V lost 0 bases, J lost 0 bases, and 13 bases lay in between. CDR1 and CDR2 from the germline V gene are MNHEY and SVGAGI. The CDR3 nucleotides read TGTGCCAGCAGTTACTCAGGGAGAAGTGCCAGCACAGATACGCAGTATTTT. The encoded protein is CASSYSGRSASTDTQYF.

The chain carries TRBV12-3 or TRBV12-4 and TRBJ2-2; D is unresolved. CDR3 length equals 15 residues. Deletions cut 7 bases from V and 6 bases from J, with 18 bases between. The CDR3 DNA follows: TGTGCCAGCACAATATACCCATTACGTGCCGGGGAGCTGTTTTTT. The encoded protein is CASTIYPLRAGELFF.

There are a few counts of this clonotype. J is TRBJ2-5 and V is TRBV18, with D possibly matching TRBD2 (6 bases). V dropped 3 bases and J dropped 5 bases, with 10 bases sitting between them. CDR1 and CDR2 (germline): KGHSH, LQKENI. This CDR3 contains 13 residues. The CDR3 coding sequence is TGTGCCAGCTCACCTTTAGGAGGGGAGACCCAGTACTTC. It yields the protein CASSPLGGETQYF.

CDR3 in amino acids: CASSQEFGDYEQYF. The DNA of the CDR3 is TGTGCCAGCAGCCAAGAATTTGGCGACTACGAGCAGTACTTC. The chain recombines TRBV3-1 with TRBJ2-7; D call uncertain. Germline lookup yields CDR1 LGHDT and CDR2 YNNKEL (reference sequence). V lost 0 bases, J lost 3 bases, and 9 bases lay in between. CDR3 size: 14 residues.

The chain combines TRBV7-2 with TRBJ2-7; 13 positions match TRBD2. The CDR3 extends over 15 amino acids. CDR1 is SGHTA and CDR2 is FQGNSA in the germline V gene. Unmatched junction bases numbered 2, after V lost 1 base and J lost 5 bases. CDR3 sequence: CASSLGTSGSNEQYF. DNA of the CDR3: TGTGCCAGCAGCTTAGGGACTAGCGGGAGCAACGAGCAGTACTTC.

The V gene is TRBV27, the J gene TRBJ2-1; 8 bases line up with TRBD2. The CDR3 is 13 residues long. V gave up 0 bases and J gave up 15 bases; unmatched junction bases: 7. Germline V gene data show CDR1 as MNHEY and CDR2 as SMNVEV (reference sequence). CDR3 sequence: CASSLSAGLDRFF. The DNA for the CDR3 is TGTGCCAGCAGTTTATCGGCGGGACTAGATCGGTTCTTC.